Below are 5 T cell receptor beta chains sequenced from a single sample in a study of T cell repertoires in cytomegalovirus infection. One entry per CDR3 protein, called by TCRdb with MiXCR from the reads. The sample shows around 740,000 distinct CDR3 sequences, less than 40% of them seen only once. The sequencing sample was made of PBMCs. The receptors originated from a human donor in good health (CMV status not recorded). Some clones in this sample may be carry-over from other donors' samples.

The DNA of the CDR3 is TGTGCCAGCAGTGAACAGGACAGTCGCAACATTCAGTACTTC. Translation: CASSEQDSRNIQYF. The gene calls are TRBV25-1 and TRBJ2-4; TRBD1 is a possible D gene (6 bases). The V gene lost 2 bases and the J gene lost 7 bases, with 12 bases spanning the gap. Germline V gene lookup returns CDR1 MGHDK and CDR2 SYGVNS. CDR3 length equals 14 residues.

In its sample, this clonotype was seen a few times. V gene TRBV10-3 combines with J gene TRBJ2-2; the match to TRBD1 covers 11 bases. V shed 0 bases and J 5 bases; nucleotides not matched to a gene: 8. The CDR3 has 18 residues. CDR1 is ENHRY, CDR2 SYGVKD, per germline. The CDR3 DNA is TGTGCCATCAGTGAGTCGACTGGACAGGGGGCGCGTACCGGGGAGCTGTTTTTT. This encodes CAISESTGQGARTGELFF.

V gene TRBV2 combines with J gene TRBJ1-5; D uncertain. Germline V gene lookup returns CDR1 SNHLY and CDR2 FYNNEI. CDR3 size: 12 residues. V lost 6 bases to trimming and J lost 4 bases, with 7 bases between them. CDR3 loop: CASREWNQPQHF. CDR3 nucleotides: TGTGCCAGCAGGGAGTGGAATCAGCCCCAGCATTTT. Based on the CDR3 plus reference TRBV2 and TRBJ1-5, the full variable domain is EPEVTQTPSHQVTQMGQEVILRCVPISNHLYFYWYRQILGQKVEFLVSFYNNEISEKSEIFDDQFSVERPDGSNFTLKIRSTKLEDSAMYFCASREWNQPQHFGDGTRLSIL.

The chain recombines TRBV9 with TRBJ1-2; D is possibly TRBD1 (5 bases). V was shortened by 2 bases and J by 5 bases, with 22 bases between the two germline ends. The CDR3 spans 17 residues. Germline V gene lookup returns CDR1 SGDLS and CDR2 YYNGEE. CDR3 sequence: CASSVPLDGRTPYGYTF. In DNA, the CDR3 is TGTGCCAGCAGCGTCCCACTGGACGGCCGGACACCTTATGGCTACACCTTC.

CDR3 sequence reads: CASSTYGLTEAFF. The CDR3 DNA reads TGTGCCAGTAGTACCTACGGGCTCACTGAAGCTTTCTTT. The chain carries TRBV19 and TRBJ1-1; D is ambiguous. CDR1 and CDR2 (germline): LNHDA, SQIVND (reference sequence). This CDR3 contains 13 residues. V shed 4 bases and J shed 4 bases, with 10 bases lying between them.